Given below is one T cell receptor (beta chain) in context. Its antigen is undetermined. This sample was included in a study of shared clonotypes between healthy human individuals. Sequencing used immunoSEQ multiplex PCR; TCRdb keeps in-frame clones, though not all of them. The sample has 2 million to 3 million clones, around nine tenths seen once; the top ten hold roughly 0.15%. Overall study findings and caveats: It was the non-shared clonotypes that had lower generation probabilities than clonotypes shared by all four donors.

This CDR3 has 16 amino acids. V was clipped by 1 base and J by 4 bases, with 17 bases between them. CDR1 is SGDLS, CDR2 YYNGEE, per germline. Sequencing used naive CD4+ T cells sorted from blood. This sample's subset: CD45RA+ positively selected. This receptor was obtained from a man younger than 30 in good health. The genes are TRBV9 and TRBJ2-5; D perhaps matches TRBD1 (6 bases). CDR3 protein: CASSVTGTRPRETQYF. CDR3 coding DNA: TGTGCCAGCAGCGTAACCGGGACACGACCTCGAGAGACCCAGTACTTC.